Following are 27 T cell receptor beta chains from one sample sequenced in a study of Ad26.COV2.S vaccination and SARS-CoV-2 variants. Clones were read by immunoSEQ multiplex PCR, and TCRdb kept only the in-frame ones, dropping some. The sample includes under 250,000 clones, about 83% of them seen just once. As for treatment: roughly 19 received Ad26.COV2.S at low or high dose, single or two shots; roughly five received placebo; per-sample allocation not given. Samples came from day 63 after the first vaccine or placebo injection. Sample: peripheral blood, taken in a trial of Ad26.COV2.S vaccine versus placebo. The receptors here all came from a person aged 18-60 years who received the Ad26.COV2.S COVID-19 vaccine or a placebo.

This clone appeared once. This CDR3 is CASSYSRGSPYEQYV. The CDR3 nucleotides are TGTGCCAGCAGTTACTCGAGAGGTAGTCCGTACGAGCAGTACGTC. The V call is TRBV6-2 or TRBV6-3, the J call TRBJ2-7, with D unresolved. This CDR3 region has 15 residues. CDR1 is MNHEY and CDR2 is SVGEGT in the germline V gene. V dropped 0 bases and J dropped 4 bases, with 13 bases sitting between them.

CDR3 sequence reads: CASSQDGAGVNTGELFF. The CDR3 bases are TGCGCCAGCAGCCAAGATGGGGCAGGGGTGAACACCGGGGAGCTGTTTTTT. The chain uses TRBV4-3 and TRBJ2-2, with D possibly matching TRBD1 (6 bases). This CDR3 is built from 17 residues. Germline V gene sequence: CDR1 LGHNA, CDR2 YSLEER. The V and J ends lost 0 bases and 1 base respectively, with 12 bases between them.

CDR3 in DNA: TGTGCCAGCAGTGAAGGTGGGTCAGCCGGAAACACCATATATTTT. Translated, it gives CASSEGGSAGNTIYF. V usage is TRBV6-1 and J usage is TRBJ1-3; D remains ambiguous. The V end lost 1 base, the J end lost 4 bases, and 11 bases lay between the germline ends. CDR1 is MNHNS, CDR2 SASEGT, per germline. The CDR3 is 15 amino acids.

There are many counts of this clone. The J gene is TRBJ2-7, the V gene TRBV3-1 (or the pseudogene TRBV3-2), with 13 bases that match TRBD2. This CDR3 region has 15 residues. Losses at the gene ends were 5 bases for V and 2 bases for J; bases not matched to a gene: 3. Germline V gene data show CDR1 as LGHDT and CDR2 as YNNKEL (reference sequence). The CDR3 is CASSETSGGTYEQYF. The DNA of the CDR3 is TGTGCCAGCAGCGAGACTAGCGGGGGGACCTACGAGCAGTACTTC.

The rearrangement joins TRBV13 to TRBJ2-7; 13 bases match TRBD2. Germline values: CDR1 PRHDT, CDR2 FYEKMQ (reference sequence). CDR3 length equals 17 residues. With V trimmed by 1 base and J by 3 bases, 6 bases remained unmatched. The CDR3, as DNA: TGTGCCAGCAGCTTAGCACTAGCGGGGGGGGACTTCTACGAGCAGTACTTC. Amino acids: CASSLALAGGDFYEQYF.

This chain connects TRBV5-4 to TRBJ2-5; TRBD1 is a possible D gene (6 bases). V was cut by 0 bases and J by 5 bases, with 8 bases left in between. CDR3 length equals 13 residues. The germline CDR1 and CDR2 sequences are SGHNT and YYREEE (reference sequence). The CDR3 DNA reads TGTGCCAGCAGCTTGGCACAGGGTGAGACCCAGTACTTC. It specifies CASSLAQGETQYF.

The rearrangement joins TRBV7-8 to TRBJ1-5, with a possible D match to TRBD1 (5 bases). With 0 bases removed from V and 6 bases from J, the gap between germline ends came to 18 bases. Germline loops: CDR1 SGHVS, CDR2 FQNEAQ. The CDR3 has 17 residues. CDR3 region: CASSLARFGGESQPQHF. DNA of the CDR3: TGTGCCAGCAGCTTAGCGCGGTTTGGGGGAGAAAGTCAGCCCCAGCATTTT.

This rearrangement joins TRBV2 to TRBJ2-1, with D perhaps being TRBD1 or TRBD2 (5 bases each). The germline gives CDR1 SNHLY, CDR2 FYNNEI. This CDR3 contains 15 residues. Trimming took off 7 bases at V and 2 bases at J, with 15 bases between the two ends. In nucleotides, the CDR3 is TGTGCCAGCAAGATTTGGGGGAGAGCCTACAATGAGCAGTTCTTC. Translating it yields CASKIWGRAYNEQFF. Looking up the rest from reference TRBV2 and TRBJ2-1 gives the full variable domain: EPEVTQTPSHQVTQMGQEVILRCVPISNHLYFYWYRQILGQKVEFLVSFYNNEISEKSEIFDDQFSVERPDGSNFTLKIRSTKLEDSAMYFCASKIWGRAYNEQFFGPGTRLTVL.

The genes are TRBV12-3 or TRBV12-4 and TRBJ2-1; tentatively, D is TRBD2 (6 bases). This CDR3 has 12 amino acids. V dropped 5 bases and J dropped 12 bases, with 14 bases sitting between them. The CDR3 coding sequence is TGTGCCAGCAGTCAGTCCCTAGCGCTGCAGTTCTTC. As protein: CASSQSLALQFF.

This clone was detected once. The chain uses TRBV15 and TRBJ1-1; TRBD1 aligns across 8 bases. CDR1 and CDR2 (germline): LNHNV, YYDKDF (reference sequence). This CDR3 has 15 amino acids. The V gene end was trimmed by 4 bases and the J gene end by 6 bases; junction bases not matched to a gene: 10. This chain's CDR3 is CATSNRAGGLSEAFF. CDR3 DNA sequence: TGTGCCACCAGCAATAGGGCAGGGGGCTTATCTGAAGCTTTCTTT.

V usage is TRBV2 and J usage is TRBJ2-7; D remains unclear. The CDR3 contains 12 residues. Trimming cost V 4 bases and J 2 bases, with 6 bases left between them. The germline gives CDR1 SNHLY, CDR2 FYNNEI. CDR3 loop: CASSAATYEQYF. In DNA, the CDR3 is TGTGCCAGCAGTGCCGCAACCTACGAGCAGTACTTC.

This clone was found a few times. CDR3 amino acids: CASSPPGLGYNEQFF. CDR3 sequence (DNA): TGTGCCAGCAGCCCCCCAGGACTGGGCTATAATGAGCAGTTCTTC. The chain recombines TRBV11-3 with TRBJ2-1; D perhaps matches TRBD2 (5 bases). The CDR3 loop spans 15 amino acids. V lost 5 bases to trimming and J lost 7 bases, with 18 bases between them. Germline loops: CDR1 SGHNT, CDR2 YENEEA. The variable domain in full, with the rest retrieved from reference TRBV11-3 and TRBJ2-1, is EAGVVQSPRYKIIEKKQPVAFWCNPISGHNTLYWYLQNLGQGPELLIRYENEEAVDDSQLPKDRFSAERLKGVDSTLKIQPAELGDSAVYLCASSPPGLGYNEQFFGPGTRLTVL.

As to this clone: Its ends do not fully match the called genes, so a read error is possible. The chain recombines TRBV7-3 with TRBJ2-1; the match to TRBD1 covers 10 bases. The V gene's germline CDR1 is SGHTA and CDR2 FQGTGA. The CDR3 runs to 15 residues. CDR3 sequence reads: CASSYSTGGYDEQFF. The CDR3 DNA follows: TGTGCCAGCAGCTATTCGACAGGGGGCTACGATGAGCAGTTCTTC. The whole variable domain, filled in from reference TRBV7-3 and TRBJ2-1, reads GAGVSQTPSNKVTEKGKYVELRCDPISGHTALYWYRQSLGQGPEFLIYFQGTGAADDSGLPNDRFFAVRPEGSVSTLKIQRTERGDSAVYLCASSYSTGGYDEQFFGPGTRLTVL.

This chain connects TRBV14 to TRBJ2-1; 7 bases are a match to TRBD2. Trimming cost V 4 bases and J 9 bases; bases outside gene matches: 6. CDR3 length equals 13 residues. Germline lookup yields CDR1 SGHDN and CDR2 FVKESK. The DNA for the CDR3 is TGTGCCAGCAGCCGCCAACTAGCGTTTGAGCAGTTCTTC. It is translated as CASSRQLAFEQFF.

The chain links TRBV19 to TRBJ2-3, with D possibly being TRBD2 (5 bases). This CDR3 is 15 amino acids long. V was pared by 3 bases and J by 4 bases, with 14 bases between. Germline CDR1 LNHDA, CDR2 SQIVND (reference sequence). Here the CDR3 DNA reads TGTGCCAGTAGTATTCGGGGTCTAGGTGCAGATACGCAGTATTTT. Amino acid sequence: CASSIRGLGADTQYF.

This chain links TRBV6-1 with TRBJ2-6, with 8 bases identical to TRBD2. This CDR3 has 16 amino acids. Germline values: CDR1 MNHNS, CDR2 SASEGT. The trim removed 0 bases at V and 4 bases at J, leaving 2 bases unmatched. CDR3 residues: CASSEAAGVGANVLTF. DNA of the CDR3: TGTGCCAGCAGTGAAGCAGCGGGGGTCGGGGCCAACGTCCTGACTTTC.

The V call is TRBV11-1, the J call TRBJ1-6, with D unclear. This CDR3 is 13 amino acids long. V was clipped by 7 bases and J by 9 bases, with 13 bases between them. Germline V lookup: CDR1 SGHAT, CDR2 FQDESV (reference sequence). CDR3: CASIRSPGSPLHF. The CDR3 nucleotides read TGTGCCAGCATCCGATCACCCGGTTCACCCCTCCACTTT.

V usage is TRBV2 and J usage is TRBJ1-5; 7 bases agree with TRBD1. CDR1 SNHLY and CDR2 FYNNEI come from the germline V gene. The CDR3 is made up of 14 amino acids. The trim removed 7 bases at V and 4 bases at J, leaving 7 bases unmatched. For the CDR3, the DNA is TGTGCCAGCACTAAGGGACAGCAAAATCAGCCCCAGCATTTT. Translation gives CASTKGQQNQPQHF.

This CDR3 is CASSEPGQVGNQPQHF. CDR3 nucleotide sequence: TGCGCCAGCAGCGAGCCCGGACAGGTGGGCAATCAGCCCCAGCATTTT. This chain links TRBV5-1 with TRBJ1-5, with 7 bases aligning to TRBD1. This CDR3 is 16 amino acids long. V shed 4 bases and J 2 bases; nucleotides not matched to a gene: 9. From germline, CDR1 is SGHRS and CDR2 YFSETQ.

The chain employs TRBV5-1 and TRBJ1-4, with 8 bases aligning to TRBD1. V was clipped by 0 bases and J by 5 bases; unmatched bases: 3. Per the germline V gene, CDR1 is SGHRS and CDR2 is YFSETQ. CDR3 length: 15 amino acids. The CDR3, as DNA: TGCGCCAGCAGCTTGGGGGGACAGGTGAATGAAAAACTGTTTTTT. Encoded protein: CASSLGGQVNEKLFF.

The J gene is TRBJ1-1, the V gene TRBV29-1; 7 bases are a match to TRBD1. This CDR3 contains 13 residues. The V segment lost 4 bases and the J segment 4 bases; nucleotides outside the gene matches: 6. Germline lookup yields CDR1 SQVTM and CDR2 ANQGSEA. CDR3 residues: CSVGMAGGTEAFF. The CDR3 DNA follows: TGCAGCGTTGGAATGGCAGGGGGCACTGAAGCTTTCTTT.

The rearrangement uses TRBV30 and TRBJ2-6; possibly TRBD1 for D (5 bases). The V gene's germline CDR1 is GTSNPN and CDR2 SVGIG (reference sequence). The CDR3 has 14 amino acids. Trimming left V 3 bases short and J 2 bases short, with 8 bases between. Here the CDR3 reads CAWRPRAGANVLTF. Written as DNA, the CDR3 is TGTGCCTGGAGACCCAGGGCTGGGGCCAACGTCCTGACTTTC. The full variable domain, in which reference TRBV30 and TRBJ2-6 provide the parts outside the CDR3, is SQTIHQWPATLVQPVGSPLSLECTVEGTSNPNLYWYRQAAGRGLQLLFYSVGIGQISSEVPQNLSASRPQDRQFILSSKKLLLSDSGFYLCAWRPRAGANVLTFGAGSRLTVL.

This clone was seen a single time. The CDR3 DNA follows: TGCGCCAGCAGCTTGGTCCGGCAGGCTAGGGCAGATACGCAGTATTTT. It is translated as CASSLVRQARADTQYF. The chain joins TRBV5-1 to TRBJ2-3; D is unclear. CDR3 length: 16 amino acids. CDR1 SGHRS and CDR2 YFSETQ come from the germline V gene. Deletions cut 0 bases from V and 4 bases from J, with 15 bases between.

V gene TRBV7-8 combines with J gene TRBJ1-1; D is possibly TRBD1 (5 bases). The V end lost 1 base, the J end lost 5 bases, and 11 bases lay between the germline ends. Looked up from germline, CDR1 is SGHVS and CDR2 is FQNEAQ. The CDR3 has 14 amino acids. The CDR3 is CASSLEAGRTEAFF. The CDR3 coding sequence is TGTGCCAGCAGCTTAGAAGCAGGGAGGACTGAAGCTTTCTTT.

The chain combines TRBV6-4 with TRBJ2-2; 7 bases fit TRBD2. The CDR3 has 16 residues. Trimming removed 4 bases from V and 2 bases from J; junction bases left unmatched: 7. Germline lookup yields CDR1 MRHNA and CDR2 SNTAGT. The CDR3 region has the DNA TGTGCCAGCAGTGTAGTCCTAGCGGAAAACACCGGGGAGCTGTTTTTT. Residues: CASSVVLAENTGELFF.

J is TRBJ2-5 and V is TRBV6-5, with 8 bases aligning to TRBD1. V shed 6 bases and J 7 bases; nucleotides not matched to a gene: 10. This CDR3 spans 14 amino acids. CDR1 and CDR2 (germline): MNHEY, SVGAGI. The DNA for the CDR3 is TGTGCCAGCAGAGTTGGACAGGGTTCGGGGACCCAGTACTTC. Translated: CASRVGQGSGTQYF.

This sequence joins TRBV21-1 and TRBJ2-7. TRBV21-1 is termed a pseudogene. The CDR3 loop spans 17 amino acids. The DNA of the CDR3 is TGTGCCAGCAGCAAAGAAAACGGAGTCGGGGGCGGATGCGAGCAGTACGTC. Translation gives CASSKENGVGGGCEQYV.